This T cell receptor beta chain comes out of a study of OX40 agonist ivuxolimab in advanced cancers. At the level of the study: Ivuxolimab was administered intravenously to patients at 0.01 to 10 mg/kg every 2 weeks.

This CDR3 is built from 14 residues. Trimming cost V 3 bases and J 8 bases; bases outside gene matches: 2. The germline gives CDR1 SGHDT, CDR2 YYEEEE. Sequenced by immunoSEQ multiplex PCR; TCRdb stores in-frame clones only, minus some. This table has tens of thousands of clones, roughly 84% appearing once. This receptor was obtained from an adult with an advanced solid tumor such as melanoma, head and neck, liver or kidney cancer. Material: CD4+ or CD8+ T cells sorted from blood, obtained in a trial of the OX40 agonist ivuxolimab. V is TRBV5-6 and J is TRBJ1-6, with 10 bases that match TRBD1. Here the CDR3 reads CASSWGQGYSPLHF. CDR3 nucleotide sequence: TGTGCCAGCAGCTGGGGACAGGGGTATTCACCCCTCCACTTT.